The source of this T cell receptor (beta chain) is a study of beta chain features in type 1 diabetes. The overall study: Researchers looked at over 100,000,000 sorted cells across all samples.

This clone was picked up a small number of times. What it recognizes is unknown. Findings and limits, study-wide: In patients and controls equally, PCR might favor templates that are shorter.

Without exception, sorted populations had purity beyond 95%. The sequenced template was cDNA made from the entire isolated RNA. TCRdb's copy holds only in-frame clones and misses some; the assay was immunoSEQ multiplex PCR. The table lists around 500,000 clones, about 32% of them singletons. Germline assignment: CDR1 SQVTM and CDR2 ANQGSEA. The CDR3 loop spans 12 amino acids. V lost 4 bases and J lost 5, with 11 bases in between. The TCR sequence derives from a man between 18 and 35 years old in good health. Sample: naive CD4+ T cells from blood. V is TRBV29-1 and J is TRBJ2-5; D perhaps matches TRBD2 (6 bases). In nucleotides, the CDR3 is TGCAGCGTTGGGCCGGGAGTGGAGACCCAGTACTTC. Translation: CSVGPGVETQYF.